This T cell receptor beta chain was profiled in a study of cytomegalovirus exposure and HLA in healthy donors. The CDR3 spans 16 residues. The V end was cut by 1 base, the J end by 2 bases, with 15 bases between. In germline, CDR1 is MNHNY, CDR2 SVGAGI (reference sequence). Whole-study findings and limits: In a later analysis, HLA-associated beta chains showed higher expansion and lower generation probabilities than comparable chains.

The PCR contained 60 Vbeta and 13 Jbeta primers. The table came from immunoSEQ multiplex PCR; TCRdb's copy has only in-frame clones and leaves some out. The data contain under 150,000 clones, approximately 80% of them singletons. Regarding this clone: Its antigen is currently unknown.

V is TRBV6-6 and J is TRBJ2-7; tentatively, D is TRBD2 (5 bases). The sequence was obtained from a woman in her thirties or forties in good health and CMV-seropositive. Sequencing input: PBMCs. The chain's CDR3 is CASSYFGETPPYEQYF. The CDR3 region has the DNA TGTGCCAGCAGTTACTTCGGGGAGACACCTCCCTACGAGCAGTACTTC.